Listed below are T cell receptor beta chains from one sample, sequenced in a study of blood T cell repertoires in COVID-19. Assay used: immunoSEQ multiplex PCR; TCRdb lists only in-frame clones, some missing. Of over 250,000 clones listed, 70% to 90% are singletons. What was sequenced was peripheral blood. These receptors originate from a middle-aged woman who had recovered from COVID-19. The CDR3 runs from the conserved cysteine through the conserved F or W. Fields, in order: V gene, D gene, J gene, clone size, CDR3 protein, CDR3 DNA. A D gene is named only where the DNA matches it firmly. Clone size is not always given. Where it is, it says once, few, many or a class for expanded clones.

v_call: TRBV24-1
d_call: -
j_call: TRBJ1-1
clone_size: -
cdr3_aa: CATSDSATVNTEAFF
cdr3_nt: TGTGCCACCAGTGATTCCGCGACAGTGAACACTGAAGCTTTCTTT

v_call: TRBV7-8
d_call: TRBD2
j_call: TRBJ2-3
clone_size: few
cdr3_aa: CASSLARQIAGGHTQYF
cdr3_nt: TGTGCCAGCAGCTTAGCGCGCCAAATAGCGGGAGGTCATACGCAGTATTTT

v_call: TRBV20-1
d_call: -
j_call: TRBJ1-5
clone_size: -
cdr3_aa: CSASGTHSNQPQHF
cdr3_nt: TGCAGTGCTAGTGGGACACATAGCAATCAGCCCCAGCATTTT

v_call: TRBV4-3
d_call: -
j_call: TRBJ2-1
clone_size: -
cdr3_aa: CASSQTKGRRKGANEQFF
cdr3_nt: TGCGCCAGCAGCCAAACCAAGGGCCGACGGAAGGGAGCCAATGAGCAGTTCTTC

v_call: TRBV6-2/TRBV6-3
d_call: TRBD1
j_call: TRBJ1-2
clone_size: -
cdr3_aa: CASSLNRGRGYGYTF
cdr3_nt: TGTGCCAGCAGCCTAAACAGGGGGCGCGGGTATGGCTACACCTTC

v_call: TRBV6-6
d_call: -
j_call: TRBJ1-5
clone_size: few
cdr3_aa: CARERDTLYQPQHF
cdr3_nt: TGTGCCAGGGAGCGGGACACCCTATATCAGCCCCAGCATTTT

v_call: TRBV7-2
d_call: TRBD2
j_call: TRBJ2-5
clone_size: -
cdr3_aa: CASSLAGLAEETQYF
cdr3_nt: TGTGCCAGCAGCTTAGCGGGACTAGCGGAAGAGACCCAGTACTTC

v_call: TRBV4-2
d_call: TRBD2
j_call: TRBJ2-7
clone_size: few
cdr3_aa: CASSQEWLAGGGAYEQYF
cdr3_nt: TGTGCCAGCAGCCAGGAGTGGCTAGCGGGAGGGGGGGCCTACGAGCAGTACTTC

v_call: TRBV6-2/TRBV6-3
d_call: TRBD2
j_call: TRBJ2-5
clone_size: -
cdr3_aa: CASSYGASGSLPQETQYF
cdr3_nt: TGTGCCAGCAGTTACGGGGCTAGCGGGAGCCTACCCCAAGAGACCCAGTACTTC

v_call: TRBV6-5
d_call: TRBD1
j_call: TRBJ2-7
clone_size: -
cdr3_aa: CASSYSSGTGGFMDF
cdr3_nt: TGTGCCAGCAGTTACTCTTCCGGGACAGGGGGCTTCATGGACTTC

v_call: TRBV28
d_call: -
j_call: TRBJ1-2
clone_size: -
cdr3_aa: CASSLDTYGYTF
cdr3_nt: TGTGCCAGCAGTTTAGACACGTATGGCTACACCTTC

v_call: TRBV3-1/TRBV3-2
d_call: -
j_call: TRBJ1-5
clone_size: once
cdr3_aa: CASSPDNSNQPQHF
cdr3_nt: TGTGCCAGCAGCCCCGACAATAGCAATCAGCCCCAGCATTTT

v_call: TRBV6-5
d_call: -
j_call: TRBJ1-1
clone_size: -
cdr3_aa: CASSYSGAGVNTEAFF
cdr3_nt: TGTGCCAGCAGTTACTCCGGGGCGGGGGTGAACACTGAAGCTTTCTTT

v_call: TRBV6-5
d_call: -
j_call: TRBJ1-2
clone_size: -
cdr3_aa: CASSYPGTNYGYTF
cdr3_nt: TGTGCCAGCAGTTACCCCGGGACTAACTATGGCTACACCTTC

v_call: TRBV28
d_call: -
j_call: TRBJ1-1
clone_size: -
cdr3_aa: CASSTPTRGEAFF
cdr3_nt: TGTGCCAGCAGCACACCGACCAGGGGTGAAGCTTTCTTT

v_call: TRBV27
d_call: TRBD1
j_call: TRBJ2-7
clone_size: -
cdr3_aa: CASRGGDRGYEQYF
cdr3_nt: TGTGCCAGCAGGGGGGGAGACAGGGGCTACGAGCAGTACTTC

v_call: TRBV30
d_call: -
j_call: TRBJ1-5
clone_size: -
cdr3_aa: CASTGGGNQPQHF
cdr3_nt: TGTGCCTCCACAGGTGGTGGCAATCAGCCCCAGCATTTT

v_call: TRBV18
d_call: -
j_call: TRBJ1-2
clone_size: -
cdr3_aa: CASSPYGNRGYGYTF
cdr3_nt: TGTGCCAGCTCACCATACGGCAATAGGGGCTATGGCTACACCTTC

v_call: TRBV6-4
d_call: -
j_call: TRBJ1-5
clone_size: few
cdr3_aa: CASSRQVLNQPQHF
cdr3_nt: TGTGCCAGCAGTAGACAGGTTCTCAATCAGCCCCAGCATTTT

v_call: TRBV2
d_call: -
j_call: TRBJ1-2
clone_size: -
cdr3_aa: CASSEESNYGYTF
cdr3_nt: TGTGCCAGCAGTGAGGAGAGTAACTATGGCTACACCTTC

v_call: TRBV6-5
d_call: -
j_call: TRBJ2-7
clone_size: -
cdr3_aa: CASSPGGGAAYEQYF
cdr3_nt: TGTGCCAGCAGCCCCGGGGGTGGGGCCGCCTACGAGCAGTACTTC

v_call: TRBV29-1
d_call: -
j_call: TRBJ1-1
clone_size: -
cdr3_aa: CSVGAVPGLAEAFF
cdr3_nt: TGCAGCGTTGGGGCCGTCCCAGGGTTGGCTGAAGCTTTCTTT

v_call: TRBV19
d_call: TRBD1
j_call: TRBJ1-5
clone_size: -
cdr3_aa: CASRGQGLPNQPQHF
cdr3_nt: TGTGCCAGTAGGGGACAGGGTTTGCCCAATCAGCCCCAGCATTTT

v_call: TRBV6-6
d_call: -
j_call: TRBJ1-2
clone_size: -
cdr3_aa: CASSGGTSNYGYTF
cdr3_nt: TGTGCCAGCAGTGGCGGGACCTCTAACTATGGCTACACCTTC

v_call: TRBV7-3
d_call: -
j_call: TRBJ2-1
clone_size: -
cdr3_aa: CASSLMLGGEQFF
cdr3_nt: TGTGCCAGCAGCTTAATGTTGGGGGGTGAGCAGTTCTTC

v_call: TRBV6-5
d_call: -
j_call: TRBJ2-1
clone_size: -
cdr3_aa: CASRTSGAPYNEQFF
cdr3_nt: TGTGCCAGCAGGACAAGCGGAGCCCCCTACAATGAGCAGTTCTTC

v_call: TRBV5-1
d_call: TRBD1
j_call: TRBJ1-2
clone_size: -
cdr3_aa: CASSPKTGVPYGYTF
cdr3_nt: TGCGCCAGCAGCCCAAAGACAGGGGTCCCCTATGGCTACACCTTC

v_call: TRBV6-5
d_call: TRBD2
j_call: TRBJ2-2
clone_size: -
cdr3_aa: CASSYLAGGTGELFF
cdr3_nt: TGTGCCAGCAGTTACTTAGCGGGAGGCACCGGGGAGCTGTTTTTT

v_call: TRBV9
d_call: TRBD2
j_call: TRBJ2-1
clone_size: -
cdr3_aa: CASSVAGGGLAGDYNEQFF
cdr3_nt: TGTGCCAGCAGCGTAGCCGGCGGCGGACTAGCGGGAGATTACAATGAGCAGTTCTTC

v_call: TRBV2
d_call: TRBD1
j_call: TRBJ1-1
clone_size: -
cdr3_aa: CASRDRGVTEAFF
cdr3_nt: TGTGCCAGCAGAGACAGGGGGGTCACTGAAGCTTTCTTT

v_call: TRBV5-1
d_call: TRBD2
j_call: TRBJ2-1
clone_size: -
cdr3_aa: CASSLNPGLAAYNEQFF
cdr3_nt: TGCGCCAGCAGCTTAAACCCGGGACTAGCGGCCTACAATGAGCAGTTCTTC

v_call: TRBV4-1
d_call: -
j_call: TRBJ1-2
clone_size: -
cdr3_aa: CASSHPSRGAYGYTF
cdr3_nt: TGCGCCAGCAGCCACCCTAGCCGGGGGGCCTATGGCTACACCTTC

v_call: TRBV2
d_call: TRBD2
j_call: TRBJ2-3
clone_size: -
cdr3_aa: CASSYYGLATEDTQYF
cdr3_nt: TGTGCCAGCAGCTACTACGGACTAGCCACGGAAGATACGCAGTATTTT

v_call: TRBV2
d_call: -
j_call: TRBJ1-2
clone_size: few
cdr3_aa: CASSGQRHYGYTF
cdr3_nt: TGTGCCAGCAGTGGACAGAGGCACTATGGCTACACCTTC

v_call: TRBV6-5
d_call: -
j_call: TRBJ2-1
clone_size: -
cdr3_aa: CASSYSWLANNEQFF
cdr3_nt: TGTGCCAGCAGTTACTCTTGGCTGGCCAACAATGAGCAGTTCTTC

v_call: TRBV5-1
d_call: TRBD1
j_call: TRBJ1-2
clone_size: -
cdr3_aa: CASSQGQGVDYTF
cdr3_nt: TGCGCCAGCAGCCAGGGACAGGGGGTGGACTACACCTTC